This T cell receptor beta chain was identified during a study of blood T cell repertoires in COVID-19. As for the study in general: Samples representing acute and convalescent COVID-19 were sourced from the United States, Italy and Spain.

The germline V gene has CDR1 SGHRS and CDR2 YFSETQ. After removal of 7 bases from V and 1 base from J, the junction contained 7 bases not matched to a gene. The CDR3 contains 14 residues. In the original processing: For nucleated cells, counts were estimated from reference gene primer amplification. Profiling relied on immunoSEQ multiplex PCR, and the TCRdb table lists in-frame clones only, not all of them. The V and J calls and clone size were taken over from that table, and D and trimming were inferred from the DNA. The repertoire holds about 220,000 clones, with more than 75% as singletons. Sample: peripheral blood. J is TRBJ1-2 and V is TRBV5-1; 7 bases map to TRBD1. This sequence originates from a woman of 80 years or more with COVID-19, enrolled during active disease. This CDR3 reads CASARDSYNYGYTF. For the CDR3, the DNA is TGCGCCAGCGCTCGGGACAGTTATAACTATGGCTACACCTTC.